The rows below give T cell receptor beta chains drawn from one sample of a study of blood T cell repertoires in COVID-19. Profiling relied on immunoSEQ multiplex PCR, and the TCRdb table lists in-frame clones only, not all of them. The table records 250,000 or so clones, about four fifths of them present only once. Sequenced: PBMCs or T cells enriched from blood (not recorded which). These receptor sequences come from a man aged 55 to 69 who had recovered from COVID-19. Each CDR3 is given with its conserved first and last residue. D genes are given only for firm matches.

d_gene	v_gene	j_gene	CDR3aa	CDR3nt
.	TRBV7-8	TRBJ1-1	CASSFGVRDLNTEAFF	TGTGCCAGCAGCTTCGGGGTTAGGGATTTGAACACTGAAGCTTTCTTT
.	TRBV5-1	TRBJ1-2	CASSLVVGLNYGYTF	TGCGCCAGCAGCTTGGTCGTGGGGCTTAACTATGGCTACACCTTC
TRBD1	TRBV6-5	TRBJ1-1	CASSITRTGVTEAFF	TGTGCCAGCAGCATAACTAGGACAGGGGTCACTGAAGCTTTCTTT
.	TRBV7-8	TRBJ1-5	CASSLVLARGQPQHF	TGTGCCAGCAGCTTAGTACTAGCTCGAGGTCAGCCCCAGCATTTT
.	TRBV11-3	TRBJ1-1	CASSLGLGGVTEAFF	TGTGCCAGCAGCTTAGGGTTGGGAGGAGTCACTGAAGCTTTCTTT
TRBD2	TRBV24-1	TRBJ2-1	CATSDRTSMYNEQFF	TGTGCCACCAGTGATAGGACTAGCATGTACAATGAGCAGTTCTTC
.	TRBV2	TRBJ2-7	CASSEWRSNYEQYF	TGTGCCAGCAGTGAATGGCGGTCGAACTACGAGCAGTACTTC
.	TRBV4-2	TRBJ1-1	CASSQDTGNTEAFF	TGTGCCAGCAGCCAAGATACGGGGAACACTGAAGCTTTCTTT
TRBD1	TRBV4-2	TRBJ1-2	CASSQVQGANGYTF	TGTGCCAGCAGCCAAGTTCAGGGGGCGAATGGCTACACCTTC
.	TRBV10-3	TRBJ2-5	CAISEGDTKETQYF	TGTGCCATCAGTGAGGGGGACACGAAAGAGACCCAGTACTTC
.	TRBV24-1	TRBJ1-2	CATSIGAGYGYTF	TGTGCCACCAGTATTGGGGCAGGGTATGGCTACACCTTC
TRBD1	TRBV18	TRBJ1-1	CASSPRNVGQGTEAFF	TGTGCCAGCTCACCACGAAATGTAGGACAGGGCACTGAAGCTTTCTTT